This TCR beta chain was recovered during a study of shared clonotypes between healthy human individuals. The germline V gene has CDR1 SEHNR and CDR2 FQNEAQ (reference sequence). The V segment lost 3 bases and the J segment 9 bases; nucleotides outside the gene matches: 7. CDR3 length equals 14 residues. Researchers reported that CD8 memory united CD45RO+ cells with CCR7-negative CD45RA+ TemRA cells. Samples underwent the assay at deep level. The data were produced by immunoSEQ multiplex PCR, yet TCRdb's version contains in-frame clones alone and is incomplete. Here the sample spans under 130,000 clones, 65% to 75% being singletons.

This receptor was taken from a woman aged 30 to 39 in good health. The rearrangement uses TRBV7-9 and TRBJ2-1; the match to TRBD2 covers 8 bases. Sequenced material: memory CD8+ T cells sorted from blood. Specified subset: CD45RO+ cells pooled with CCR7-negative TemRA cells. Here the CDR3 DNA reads TGTGCCAGCAGCTTCACCGGACTAGCCAGTGAGCAGTTCTTC. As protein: CASSFTGLASEQFF. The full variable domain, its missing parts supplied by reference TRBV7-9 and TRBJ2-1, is DTGVSQNPRHKITKRGQNVTFRCDPISEHNRLYWYRQTLGQGPEFLTYFQNEAQLEKSRLLSDRFSAERPKGSFSTLEIQRTEQGDSAMYLCASSFTGLASEQFFGPGTRLTVL.